These T cell receptor beta chains were read from a single sample in a study of blood T cell repertoires in COVID-19. Assay: immunoSEQ multiplex PCR; the TCRdb copy retains only in-frame clones and omits some. This table holds approximately 94,000 clones, about 90% found once. Input material: peripheral blood. Every receptor here comes from a man aged 30 to 39 in a cohort sampled during active COVID-19. Each CDR3 is given with its conserved first and last residue. A D gene is named only where the DNA matches it firmly. Clone size is given for some rows only: seen once, a few or many times, or a class if the clone is expanded.

v_gene: TRBV20-1; d_gene: -; j_gene: TRBJ2-3; abundance: -; CDR3aa: CSASKAARTDTQYF; CDR3nt: TGCAGTGCTAGTAAAGCGGCCCGCACAGATACGCAGTATTTT
v_gene: TRBV7-9; d_gene: -; j_gene: TRBJ2-3; abundance: -; CDR3aa: CASSSGLRTDTQYF; CDR3nt: TGTGCCAGCAGCTCGGGTTTACGCACAGATACGCAGTATTTT
v_gene: TRBV6-1; d_gene: -; j_gene: TRBJ1-5; abundance: -; CDR3aa: CASSEHRRGVGFGNQPQHF; CDR3nt: TGTGCCAGCAGTGAACACCGGAGGGGTGTAGGGTTTGGCAATCAGCCCCAGCATTTT
v_gene: TRBV5-1; d_gene: -; j_gene: TRBJ2-1; abundance: -; CDR3aa: CASSLQGTGGNEQFF; CDR3nt: TGCGCCAGCAGCCTCCAGGGGACGGGGGGAAATGAGCAGTTCTTC
v_gene: TRBV6-1; d_gene: TRBD1; j_gene: TRBJ1-4; abundance: -; CDR3aa: CASSDGDRGQKLFF; CDR3nt: TGTGCCAGCAGTGATGGGGACAGGGGTCAAAAACTGTTTTTT
v_gene: TRBV5-8; d_gene: -; j_gene: TRBJ2-7; abundance: -; CDR3aa: CASSLVFDTYEQYF; CDR3nt: TGTGCCAGCAGCTTGGTTTTCGACACCTACGAGCAGTACTTC
v_gene: TRBV6-6; d_gene: TRBD1; j_gene: TRBJ1-2; abundance: -; CDR3aa: CASSPGTAIYGYTF; CDR3nt: TGTGCCAGCAGTCCCGGGACAGCAATCTATGGCTACACCTTC
v_gene: TRBV2; d_gene: TRBD1; j_gene: TRBJ1-5; abundance: -; CDR3aa: CASSRDRGIINQPQHF; CDR3nt: TGTGCCAGCAGCCGGGACAGGGGTATCATCAATCAGCCCCAGCATTTT
v_gene: TRBV7-8; d_gene: TRBD2; j_gene: TRBJ2-3; abundance: -; CDR3aa: CASSQGLAVSTDTQYF; CDR3nt: TGTGCCAGCAGCCAAGGACTAGCGGTGAGCACAGATACGCAGTATTTT
v_gene: TRBV10-3; d_gene: -; j_gene: TRBJ1-1; abundance: -; CDR3aa: CAISVQRGTEAFF; CDR3nt: TGTGCCATCAGTGTCCAAAGGGGCACTGAAGCTTTCTTT
v_gene: TRBV12-5; d_gene: TRBD1; j_gene: TRBJ1-2; abundance: -; CDR3aa: CASGSSGTGRGYTF; CDR3nt: TGTGCTAGTGGTTCATCCGGGACAGGGAGGGGCTACACCTTC
v_gene: TRBV5-4; d_gene: TRBD2; j_gene: TRBJ2-2; abundance: few; CDR3aa: CASSPSGLAGGPGELFF; CDR3nt: TGTGCCAGCAGCCCCTCGGGGCTAGCGGGGGGGCCCGGGGAGCTGTTTTTT
v_gene: TRBV5-1; d_gene: TRBD1; j_gene: TRBJ1-3; abundance: -; CDR3aa: CASSVQGAGNTIYF; CDR3nt: TGCGCCAGCAGCGTACAGGGGGCTGGAAACACCATATATTTT